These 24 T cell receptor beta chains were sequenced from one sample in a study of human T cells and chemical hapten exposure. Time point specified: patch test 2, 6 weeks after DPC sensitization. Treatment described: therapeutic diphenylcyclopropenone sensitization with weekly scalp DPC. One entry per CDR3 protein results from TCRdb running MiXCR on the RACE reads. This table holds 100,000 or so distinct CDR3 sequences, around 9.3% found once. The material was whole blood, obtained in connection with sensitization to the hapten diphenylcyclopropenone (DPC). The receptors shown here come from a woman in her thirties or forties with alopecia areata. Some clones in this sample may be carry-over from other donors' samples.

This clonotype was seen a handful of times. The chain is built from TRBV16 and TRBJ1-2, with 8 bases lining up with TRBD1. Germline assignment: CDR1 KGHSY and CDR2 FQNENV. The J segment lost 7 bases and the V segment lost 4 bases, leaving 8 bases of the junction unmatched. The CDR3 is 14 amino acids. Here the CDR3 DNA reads TGTGCCAGCAGCCGAGGACAGGGAGTAGGTGGCTACACCTTC. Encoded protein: CASSRGQGVGGYTF.

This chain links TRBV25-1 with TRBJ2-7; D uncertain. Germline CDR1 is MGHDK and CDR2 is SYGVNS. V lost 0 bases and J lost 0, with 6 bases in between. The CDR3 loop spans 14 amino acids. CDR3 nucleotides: TGTGCCAGCAGTGAATACCGGGCCTCCTACGAGCAGTACTTC. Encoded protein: CASSEYRASYEQYF.

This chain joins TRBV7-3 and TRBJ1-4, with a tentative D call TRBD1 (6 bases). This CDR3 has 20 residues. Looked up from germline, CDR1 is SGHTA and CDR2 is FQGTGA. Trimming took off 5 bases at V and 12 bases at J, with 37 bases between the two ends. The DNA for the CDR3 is TGTGCCAGCAGCATACCTGTCTCCGGCGTTATCGGGGGGCAATTACGGCAACTGTTTTTT. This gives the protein CASSIPVSGVIGGQLRQLFF.

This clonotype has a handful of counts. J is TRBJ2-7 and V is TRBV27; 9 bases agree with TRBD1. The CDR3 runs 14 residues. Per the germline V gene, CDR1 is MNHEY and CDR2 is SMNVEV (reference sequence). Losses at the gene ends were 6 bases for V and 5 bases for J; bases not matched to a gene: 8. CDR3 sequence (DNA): TGTGCCAGCAGACAGGGGACAGGGATCGACGAGCAGTACTTC. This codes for CASRQGTGIDEQYF.

The CDR3 nucleotides read TGCAGTGGGCTCGCGGGAGGGTCCTACGAGCAGTACTTC. Its protein is CSGLAGGSYEQYF. V usage is TRBV20-1 and J usage is TRBJ2-7; 9 nucleotides align to TRBD2. V trimming: 7 bases; J trimming: 1 base; junction bases outside the gene matches: 5. The CDR3 runs 13 residues. Germline loops: CDR1 DFQATT, CDR2 SNEGSKA (reference sequence).

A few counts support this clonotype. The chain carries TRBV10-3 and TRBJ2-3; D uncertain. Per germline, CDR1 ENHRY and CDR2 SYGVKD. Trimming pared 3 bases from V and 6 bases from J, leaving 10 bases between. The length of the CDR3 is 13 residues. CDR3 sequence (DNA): TGTGCCATCAGTGAAAGGGAAGGGGATACGCAGTATTTT. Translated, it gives CAISEREGDTQYF.

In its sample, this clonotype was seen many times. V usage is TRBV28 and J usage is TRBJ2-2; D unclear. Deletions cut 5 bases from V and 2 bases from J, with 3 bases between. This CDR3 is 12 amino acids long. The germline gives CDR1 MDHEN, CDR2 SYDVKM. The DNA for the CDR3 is TGTGCCAGCAGTCGCAACACCGGGGAGCTGTTTTTT. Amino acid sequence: CASSRNTGELFF.

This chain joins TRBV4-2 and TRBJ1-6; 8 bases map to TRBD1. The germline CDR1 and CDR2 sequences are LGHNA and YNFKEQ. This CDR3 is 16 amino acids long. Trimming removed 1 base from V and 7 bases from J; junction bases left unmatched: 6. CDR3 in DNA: TGTGCCAGCAGCCAAGGGGCAGGGGGCCAAAATTCACCCCTCCACTTT. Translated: CASSQGAGGQNSPLHF.

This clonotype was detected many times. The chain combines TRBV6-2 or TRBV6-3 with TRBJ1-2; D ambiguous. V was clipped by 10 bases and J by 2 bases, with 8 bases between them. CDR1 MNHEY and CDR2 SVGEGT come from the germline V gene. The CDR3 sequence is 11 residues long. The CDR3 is CATGWNYGYTF. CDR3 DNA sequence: TGTGCCACCGGGTGGAACTATGGCTACACCTTC.

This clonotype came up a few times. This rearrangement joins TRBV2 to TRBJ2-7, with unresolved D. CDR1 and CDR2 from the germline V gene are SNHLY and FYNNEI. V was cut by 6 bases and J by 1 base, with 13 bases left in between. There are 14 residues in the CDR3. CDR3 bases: TGTGCCAGCAGACAGCAGGCCGAGTCCTACGAGCAGTACTTC. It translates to CASRQQAESYEQYF.

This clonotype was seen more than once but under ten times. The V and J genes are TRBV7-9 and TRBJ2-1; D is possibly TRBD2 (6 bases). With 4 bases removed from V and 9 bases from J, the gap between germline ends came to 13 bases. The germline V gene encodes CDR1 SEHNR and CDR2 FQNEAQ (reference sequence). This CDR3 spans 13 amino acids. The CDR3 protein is CASSSGLNVEQFF. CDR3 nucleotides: TGTGCCAGCAGCTCAGGACTAAACGTTGAGCAGTTCTTC.

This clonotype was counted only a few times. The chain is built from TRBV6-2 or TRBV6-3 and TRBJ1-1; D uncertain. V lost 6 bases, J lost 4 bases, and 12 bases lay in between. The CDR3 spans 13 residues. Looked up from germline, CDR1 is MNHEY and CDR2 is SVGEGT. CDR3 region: CASSFALGTEAFF. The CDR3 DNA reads TGTGCCAGCAGCTTCGCCCTGGGCACTGAAGCTTTCTTT.

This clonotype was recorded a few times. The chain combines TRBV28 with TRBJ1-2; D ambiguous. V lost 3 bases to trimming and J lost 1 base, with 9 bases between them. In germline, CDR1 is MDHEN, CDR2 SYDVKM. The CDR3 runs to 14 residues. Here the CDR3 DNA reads TGTGCCAGCAGTTTGCCGCAGTTTAACTATGGCTACACCTTC. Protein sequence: CASSLPQFNYGYTF.

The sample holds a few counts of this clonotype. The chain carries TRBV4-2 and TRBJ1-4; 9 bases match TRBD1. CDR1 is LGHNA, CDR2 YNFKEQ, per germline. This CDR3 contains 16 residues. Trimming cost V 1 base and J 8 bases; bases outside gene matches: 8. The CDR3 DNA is TGTGCCAGCAGCCAAGGGGCAGGACAGGGGAGAGAAAAACTGTTTTTT. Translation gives CASSQGAGQGREKLFF.

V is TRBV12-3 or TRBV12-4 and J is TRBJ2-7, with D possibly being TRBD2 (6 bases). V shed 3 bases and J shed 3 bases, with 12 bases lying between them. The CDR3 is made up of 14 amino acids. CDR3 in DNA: TGTGCCAGCAGTTTGGGACTGGGTAACTACGAGCAGTACTTC. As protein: CASSLGLGNYEQYF.

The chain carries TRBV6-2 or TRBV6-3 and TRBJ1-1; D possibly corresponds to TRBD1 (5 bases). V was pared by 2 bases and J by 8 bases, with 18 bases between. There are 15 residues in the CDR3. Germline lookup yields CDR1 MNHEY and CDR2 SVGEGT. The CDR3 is CASSYGQGRTIEAFF. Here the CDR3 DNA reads TGTGCCAGCAGTTACGGCCAGGGTAGAACCATCGAAGCTTTCTTT.

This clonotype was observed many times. CDR3 coding DNA: TGTGCCAGCAGCCCCGGACAGGGGGCGCGTACCGGGGAGCTGTTTTTT. Amino acids: CASSPGQGARTGELFF. The rearrangement uses TRBV5-4 and TRBJ2-2, with 11 bases aligning to TRBD1. The CDR3 runs 16 residues. V trimming: 4 bases; J trimming: 5 bases; junction bases outside the gene matches: 7. Germline CDR1 is SGHNT and CDR2 is YYREEE (reference sequence).

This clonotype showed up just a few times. CDR3 residues: CASSYWDSSYEQYF. The CDR3 DNA reads as TGTGCCAGCAGTTACTGGGACAGCTCCTACGAGCAGTACTTC. V and J are TRBV6-5 and TRBJ2-7; 7 bases line up with TRBD1. The CDR3 covers 14 residues. Germline assignment: CDR1 MNHEY and CDR2 SVGAGI. V gave up 1 base and J gave up 0 bases; unmatched junction bases: 0.

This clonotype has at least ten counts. CDR3 in DNA: TGTGCCAGCGGAAGACCGACAGGGTTAGGAGAAAACATTCAGTACTTC. The encoded protein is CASGRPTGLGENIQYF. The rearrangement links TRBV28 to TRBJ2-4; 7 positions agree with TRBD1. The CDR3 is made up of 16 amino acids. Trimming took 8 bases from V and 5 from J; bases not matched to a gene: 15. CDR1 and CDR2 from the germline V gene are MDHEN and SYDVKM.

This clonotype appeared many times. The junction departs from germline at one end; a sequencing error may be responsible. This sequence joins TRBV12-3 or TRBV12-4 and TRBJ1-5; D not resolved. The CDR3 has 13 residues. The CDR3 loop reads CASSLGENQPQHF. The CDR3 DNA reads TGCGCCAGCAGCCTCGGAGAGAATCAGCCCCAGCATTTT.

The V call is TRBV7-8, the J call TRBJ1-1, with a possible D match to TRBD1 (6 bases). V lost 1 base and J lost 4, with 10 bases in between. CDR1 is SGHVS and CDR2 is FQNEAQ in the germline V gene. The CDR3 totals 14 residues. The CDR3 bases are TGTGCCAGCAGCTTAGTCGAAGGGGGCACTGAAGCTTTCTTT. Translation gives CASSLVEGGTEAFF.

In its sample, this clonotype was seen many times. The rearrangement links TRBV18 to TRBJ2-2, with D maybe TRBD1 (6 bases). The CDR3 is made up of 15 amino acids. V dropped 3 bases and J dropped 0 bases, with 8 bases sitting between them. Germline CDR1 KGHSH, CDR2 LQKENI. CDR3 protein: CASSPGTTNTGELFF. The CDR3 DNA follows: TGTGCCAGCTCACCCGGGACAACGAACACCGGGGAGCTGTTTTTT. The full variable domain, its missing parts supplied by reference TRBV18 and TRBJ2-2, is NAGVMQNPRHLVRRRGQEARLRCSPMKGHSHVYWYRQLPEEGLKFMVYLQKENIIDESGMPKERFSAEFPKEGPSILRIQQVVRGDSAAYFCASSPGTTNTGELFFGEGSRLTVL.

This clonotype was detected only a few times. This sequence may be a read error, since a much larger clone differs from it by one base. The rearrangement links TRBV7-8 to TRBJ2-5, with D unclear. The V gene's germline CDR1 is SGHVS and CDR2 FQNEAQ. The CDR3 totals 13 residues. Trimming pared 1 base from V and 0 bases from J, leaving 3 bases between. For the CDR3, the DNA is TGTGCCAGCAGCTTAGAGTACCAAGAGACCCAGTACTTC. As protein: CASSLEYQETQYF. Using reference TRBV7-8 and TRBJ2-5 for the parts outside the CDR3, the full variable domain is GAGVSQSPRYKVAKRGQDVALRCDPISGHVSLFWYQQALGQGPEFLTYFQNEAQLDKSGLPSDRFFAERPEGSVSTLKIQRTQQEDSAVYLCASSLEYQETQYFGPGTRLLVL.

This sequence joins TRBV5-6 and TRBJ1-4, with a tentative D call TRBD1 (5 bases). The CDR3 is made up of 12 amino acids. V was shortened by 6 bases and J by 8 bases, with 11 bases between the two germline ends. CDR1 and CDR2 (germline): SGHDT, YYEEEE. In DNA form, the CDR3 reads TGTGCCAGCACGCTCCAGGGAGAAAAACTGTTTTTT. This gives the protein CASTLQGEKLFF.